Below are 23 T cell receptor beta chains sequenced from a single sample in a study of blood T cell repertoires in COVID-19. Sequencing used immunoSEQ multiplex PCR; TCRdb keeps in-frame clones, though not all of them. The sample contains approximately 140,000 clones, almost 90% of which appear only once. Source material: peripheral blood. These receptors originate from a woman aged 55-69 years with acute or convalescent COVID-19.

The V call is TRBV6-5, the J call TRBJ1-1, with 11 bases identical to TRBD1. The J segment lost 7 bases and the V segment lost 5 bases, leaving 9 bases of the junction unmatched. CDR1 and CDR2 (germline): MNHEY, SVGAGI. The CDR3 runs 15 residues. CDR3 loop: CASSPLGTGGFEAFF. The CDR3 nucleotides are TGTGCCAGCAGTCCCCTTGGGACAGGGGGTTTTGAAGCTTTCTTT.

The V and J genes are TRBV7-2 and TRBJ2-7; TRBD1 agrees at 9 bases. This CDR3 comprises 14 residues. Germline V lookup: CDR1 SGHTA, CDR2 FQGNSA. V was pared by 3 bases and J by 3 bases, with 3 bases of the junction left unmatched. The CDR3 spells CASSLKGQGYEQYF. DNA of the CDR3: TGTGCCAGCAGCTTGAAGGGACAGGGCTACGAGCAGTACTTC.

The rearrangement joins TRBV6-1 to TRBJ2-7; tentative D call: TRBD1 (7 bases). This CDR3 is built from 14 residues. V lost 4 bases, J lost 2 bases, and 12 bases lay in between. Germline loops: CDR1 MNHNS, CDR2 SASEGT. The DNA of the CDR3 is TGTGCCAGCAGTGGCGGGACAGCTCCCTACGAGCAGTACTTC. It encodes CASSGGTAPYEQYF.

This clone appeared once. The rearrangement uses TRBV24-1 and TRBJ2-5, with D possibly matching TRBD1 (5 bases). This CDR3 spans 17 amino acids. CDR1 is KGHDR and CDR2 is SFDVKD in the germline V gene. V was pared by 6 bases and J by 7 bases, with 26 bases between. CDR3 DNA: TGTGCCACCAGTCCTAGGACGGACACCCTTACAACGGGGACCCAGTACTTC. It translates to CATSPRTDTLTTGTQYF.

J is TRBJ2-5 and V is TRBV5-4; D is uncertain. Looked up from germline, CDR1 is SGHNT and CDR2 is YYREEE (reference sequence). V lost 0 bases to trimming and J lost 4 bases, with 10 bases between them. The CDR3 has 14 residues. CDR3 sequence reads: CASSLGPDTETQYF. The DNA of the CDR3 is TGTGCCAGCAGCTTGGGGCCCGATACAGAGACCCAGTACTTC.

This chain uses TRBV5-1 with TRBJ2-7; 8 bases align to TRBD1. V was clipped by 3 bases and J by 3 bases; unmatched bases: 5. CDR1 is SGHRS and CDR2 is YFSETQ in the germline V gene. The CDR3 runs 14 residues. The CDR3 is CASSSGDRFYEQYF. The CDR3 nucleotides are TGCGCCAGCAGCTCGGGGGACAGGTTCTACGAGCAGTACTTC.

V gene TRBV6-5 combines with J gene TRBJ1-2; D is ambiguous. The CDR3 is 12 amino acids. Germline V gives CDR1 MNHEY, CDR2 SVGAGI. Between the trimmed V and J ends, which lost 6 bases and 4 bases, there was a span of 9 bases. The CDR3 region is CASRRSPYGYTF. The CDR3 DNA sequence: TGTGCCAGCAGGCGGAGCCCCTATGGCTACACCTTC.

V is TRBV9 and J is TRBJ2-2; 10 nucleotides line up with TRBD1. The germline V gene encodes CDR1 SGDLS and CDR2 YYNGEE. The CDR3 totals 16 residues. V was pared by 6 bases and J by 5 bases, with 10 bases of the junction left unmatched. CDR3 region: CASNAIGTGETGELFF. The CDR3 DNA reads TGTGCCAGCAACGCTATAGGGACAGGGGAGACCGGGGAGCTGTTTTTT.

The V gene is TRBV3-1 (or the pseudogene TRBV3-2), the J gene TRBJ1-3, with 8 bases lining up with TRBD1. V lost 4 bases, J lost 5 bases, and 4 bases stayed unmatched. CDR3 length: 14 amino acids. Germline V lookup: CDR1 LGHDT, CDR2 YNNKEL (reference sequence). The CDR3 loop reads CASSLGTGRNTIYF. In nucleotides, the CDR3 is TGTGCCAGCAGCCTCGGGACAGGCAGAAACACCATATATTTT.

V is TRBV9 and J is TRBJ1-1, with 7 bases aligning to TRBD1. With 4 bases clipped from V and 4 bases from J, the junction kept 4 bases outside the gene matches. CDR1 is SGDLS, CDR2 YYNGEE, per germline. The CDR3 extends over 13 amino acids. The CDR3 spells CASSYGTVTEAFF. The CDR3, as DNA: TGTGCCAGCAGCTACGGGACAGTCACTGAAGCTTTCTTT.

CDR3 region: CASSVTSRVQETQYF. The CDR3 DNA follows: TGCGCCAGCAGCGTAACCAGCAGGGTACAAGAGACCCAGTACTTC. This chain links TRBV4-1 with TRBJ2-5; D is perhaps TRBD1 (5 bases). The V end lost 5 bases, the J end lost 2 bases, and 15 bases lay between the germline ends. The CDR3 has 15 residues. Germline V CDR1 and CDR2: MGHRA, YSYEKL.

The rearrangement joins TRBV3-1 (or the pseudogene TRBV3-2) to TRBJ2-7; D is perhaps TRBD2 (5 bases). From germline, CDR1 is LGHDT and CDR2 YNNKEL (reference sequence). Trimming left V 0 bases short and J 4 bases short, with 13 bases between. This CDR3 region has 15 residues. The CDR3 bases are TGTGCCAGCAGCCAAGATCTCGGACTCCAATACGAGCAGTACTTC. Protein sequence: CASSQDLGLQYEQYF.

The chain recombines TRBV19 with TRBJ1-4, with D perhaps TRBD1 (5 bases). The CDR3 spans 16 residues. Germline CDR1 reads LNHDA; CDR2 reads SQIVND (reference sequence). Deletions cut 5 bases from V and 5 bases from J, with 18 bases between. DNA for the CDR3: TGTGCCAGTAGTCCCTCGGGACTCAGAGGAAATGAAAAACTGTTTTTT. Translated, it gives CASSPSGLRGNEKLFF.

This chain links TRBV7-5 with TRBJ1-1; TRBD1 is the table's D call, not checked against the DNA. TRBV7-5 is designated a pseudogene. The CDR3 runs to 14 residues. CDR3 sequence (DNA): TGTGCCAGAAGCTTGGCAGGGGCCGACACTGAAGCTTTCTTT. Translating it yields CARSLAGADTEAFF.

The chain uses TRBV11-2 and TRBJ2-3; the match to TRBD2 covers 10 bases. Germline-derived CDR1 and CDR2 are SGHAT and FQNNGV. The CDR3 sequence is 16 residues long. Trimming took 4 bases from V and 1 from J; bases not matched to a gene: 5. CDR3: CASSSLAGGGTDTQYF. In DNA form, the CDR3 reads TGTGCCAGCAGCTCCTTAGCGGGGGGCGGCACAGATACGCAGTATTTT.

The CDR3 sequence is CASSSALGAELFF. The CDR3 DNA is TGTGCCAGCAGCTCGGCCCTTGGGGCGGAGCTGTTTTTT. The J gene is TRBJ2-2, the V gene TRBV5-6, with a weak D call TRBD1 (5 bases). Trimming pared 3 bases from V and 10 bases from J, leaving 13 bases between. CDR3 size: 13 residues. The germline V gene encodes CDR1 SGHDT and CDR2 YYEEEE.

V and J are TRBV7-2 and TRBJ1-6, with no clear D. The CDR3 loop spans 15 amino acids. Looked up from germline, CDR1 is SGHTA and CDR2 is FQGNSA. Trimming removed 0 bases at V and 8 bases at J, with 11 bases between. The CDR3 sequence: CASSLARGGYSPLHF. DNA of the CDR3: TGTGCCAGCAGCTTAGCGCGGGGTGGCTATTCACCCCTCCACTTT.

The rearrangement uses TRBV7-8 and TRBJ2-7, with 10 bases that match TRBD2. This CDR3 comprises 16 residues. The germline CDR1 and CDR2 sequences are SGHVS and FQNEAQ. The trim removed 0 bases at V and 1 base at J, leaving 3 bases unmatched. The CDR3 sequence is CASSLASGGQSYEQYF. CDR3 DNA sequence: TGTGCCAGCAGCTTAGCTAGCGGGGGGCAGTCCTACGAGCAGTACTTC.

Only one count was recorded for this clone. The CDR3: CASNLGGRSSYNEQFF. The CDR3 region has the DNA TGTGCCAGCAACTTGGGCGGGAGAAGCTCCTACAATGAGCAGTTCTTC. This chain connects TRBV7-8 to TRBJ2-1; 7 bases agree with TRBD2. V dropped 7 bases and J dropped 0; count of bases not matched to a gene: 9. In germline, CDR1 is SGHVS, CDR2 FQNEAQ. This CDR3 has 16 amino acids.

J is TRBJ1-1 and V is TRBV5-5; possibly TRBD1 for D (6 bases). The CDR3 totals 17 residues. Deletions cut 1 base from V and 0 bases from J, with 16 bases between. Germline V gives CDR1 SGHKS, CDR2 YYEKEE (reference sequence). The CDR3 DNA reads TGTGCCAGCAGCTTGATTGCGGGGGGCGATATGAACACTGAAGCTTTCTTT. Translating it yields CASSLIAGGDMNTEAFF.

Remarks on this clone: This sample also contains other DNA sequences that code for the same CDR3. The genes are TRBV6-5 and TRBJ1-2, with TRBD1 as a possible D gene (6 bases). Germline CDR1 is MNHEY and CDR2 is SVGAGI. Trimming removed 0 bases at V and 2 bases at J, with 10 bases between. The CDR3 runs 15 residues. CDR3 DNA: TGTGCCAGCAGTTACTCGAGGCAGGGGAACTATGGCTACACCTTC. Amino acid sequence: CASSYSRQGNYGYTF.

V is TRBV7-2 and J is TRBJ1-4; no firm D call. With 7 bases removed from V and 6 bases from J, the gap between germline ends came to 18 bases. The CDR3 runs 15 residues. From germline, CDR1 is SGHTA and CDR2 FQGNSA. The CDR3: CASTSLGGRDEKLFF. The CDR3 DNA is TGTGCCAGCACCTCCTTAGGAGGGCGTGATGAAAAACTGTTTTTT.

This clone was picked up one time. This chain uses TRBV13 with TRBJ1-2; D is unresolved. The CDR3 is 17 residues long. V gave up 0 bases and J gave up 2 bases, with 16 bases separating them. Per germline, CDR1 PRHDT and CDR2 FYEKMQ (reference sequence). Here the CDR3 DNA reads TGTGCCAGCAGCTTAGGCCGTTTGGCTTTCCAAAACTATGGCTACACCTTC. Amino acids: CASSLGRLAFQNYGYTF.